Presented here are 14 T cell receptor beta chains from one specimen sequenced in a study of cytomegalovirus exposure and HLA in healthy donors. Vbeta (60) and Jbeta (13) primers were used in the PCR. Profiled with immunoSEQ multiplex PCR; TCRdb holds only in-frame clones, not every one. This repertoire shows some 76,000 clones, roughly 83% found once; its top ten account for 2% to 3%. The sequenced sample was PBMCs. These TCRs come from a woman aged 45 to 65 in good health and CMV-seronegative.

V gene TRBV5-6 combines with J gene TRBJ1-5; D is unclear. Germline V gene lookup returns CDR1 SGHDT and CDR2 YYEEEE. The CDR3 runs 15 residues. The ends were cut back, 4 bases at V and 7 bases at J, with 18 bases in the middle. The CDR3 DNA is TGTGCCAGCAGCCCGGGAGGATCGTTCGGGCAGCCCCAGCATTTT. Translated: CASSPGGSFGQPQHF.

The chain is built from TRBV6-4 and TRBJ2-5; maybe TRBD2 (6 bases). The CDR3 loop spans 14 amino acids. Trimming took 3 bases from V and 4 from J, leaving 12 bases between them. Germline V gives CDR1 MRHNA, CDR2 SNTAGT. CDR3 region: CASSDSGDIETQYF. DNA for the CDR3: TGTGCCAGCAGTGATTCGGGAGATATAGAGACCCAGTACTTC.

V is TRBV7-8 and J is TRBJ1-4; D possibly corresponds to TRBD1 (6 bases). The CDR3 runs 15 residues. Deletions cut 5 bases from V and 7 bases from J, with 17 bases between. CDR1 is SGHVS, CDR2 FQNEAQ, per germline. CDR3 region: CASSPELTRGEKLFF. The CDR3 coding sequence is TGTGCCAGCAGCCCCGAATTAACCAGGGGTGAAAAACTGTTTTTT.

The V gene is TRBV7-9, the J gene TRBJ2-1, with 8 bases matching TRBD2. The length of the CDR3 is 16 residues. Germline CDR1 reads SEHNR; CDR2 reads FQNEAQ (reference sequence). The V and J ends lost 3 bases and 5 bases, in that order; junction bases with no gene match: 9. The CDR3 nucleotides are TGTGCCAGCAGCTTTGGGTACGGGGGGGAAAACAATGAGCAGTTCTTC. This translates into CASSFGYGGENNEQFF.

The chain has TRBV7-9 and TRBJ2-2; no clear D. The CDR3 runs 15 residues. V dropped 1 base and J dropped 0 bases, with 6 bases sitting between them. The germline V gene has CDR1 SEHNR and CDR2 FQNEAQ (reference sequence). The CDR3 DNA sequence: TGTGCCAGCAGCTTAGTCCAGACGAACACCGGGGAGCTGTTTTTT. Protein: CASSLVQTNTGELFF.

As DNA, the CDR3 is TGTGCCAGCAGTACCTCACCAGGGTTCACTGAAGCTTTCTTT. Residues: CASSTSPGFTEAFF. The genes are TRBV6-5 and TRBJ1-1, with a possible D match to TRBD1 (5 bases). Per the germline V gene, CDR1 is MNHEY and CDR2 is SVGAGI. The V end was cut by 5 bases, the J end by 4 bases, with 14 bases between. The CDR3 runs to 14 residues.

J is TRBJ2-1 and V is TRBV5-6, with TRBD1 matching 10 bases. With 6 bases clipped from V and 3 bases from J, the junction kept 9 bases outside the gene matches. From germline, CDR1 is SGHDT and CDR2 YYEEEE. The CDR3 spans 16 residues. This CDR3 reads CASTPLGDRGYNEQFF. The CDR3 DNA reads TGTGCCAGCACCCCGTTAGGGGACAGGGGCTACAATGAGCAGTTCTTC.

The chain uses TRBV4-3 and TRBJ2-3; TRBD2 agrees at 11 bases. The CDR3 runs 16 residues. V dropped 5 bases and J dropped 4; count of bases not matched to a gene: 8. Germline V CDR1 and CDR2: LGHNA, YSLEER. CDR3 loop: CASSTTSGGFPDTQYF. The CDR3 nucleotides read TGCGCCAGCAGCACCACTAGCGGGGGATTTCCAGATACGCAGTATTTT.

The chain uses TRBV5-4 and TRBJ1-1, with TRBD1 as a possible D gene (6 bases). CDR3 length: 15 residues. Germline CDR1 reads SGHNT; CDR2 reads YYREEE (reference sequence). The V end was cut by 4 bases, the J end by 3 bases, with 16 bases between. The DNA for the CDR3 is TGTGCCAGCAGCCTGGGTCGGACAGATCACACTGAAGCTTTCTTT. It yields the protein CASSLGRTDHTEAFF.

The chain has TRBV6-1 and TRBJ1-2; TRBD1 is a possible D gene (5 bases). Germline V gene lookup returns CDR1 MNHNS and CDR2 SASEGT. V was cut by 4 bases and J by 11 bases, with 14 bases left in between. This CDR3 contains 12 residues. In DNA, the CDR3 is TGTGCCAGCAGTGTGACAGTGGCCGGGTACACCTTC. Translated: CASSVTVAGYTF.

The rearrangement joins TRBV7-2 to TRBJ1-1; perhaps TRBD1 as D (5 bases). Trimming shortened V by 3 bases and J by 4 bases, and 12 bases separated the two germline ends. Germline CDR1 is SGHTA and CDR2 is FQGNSA. The CDR3 contains 14 residues. The CDR3 loop reads CASSFHAGGTEAFF. CDR3 nucleotide sequence: TGTGCCAGCAGCTTTCACGCGGGGGGCACTGAAGCTTTCTTT.

The chain has TRBV6-5 and TRBJ1-6; TRBD1 agrees at 8 bases. With 2 bases clipped from V and 9 bases from J, the junction kept 9 bases outside the gene matches. CDR1 and CDR2 (germline): MNHEY, SVGAGI. This CDR3 has 16 residues. For the CDR3, the DNA is TGTGCCAGCAGTTACAGGACAGGGATTGGCAGTTCACCCCTCCACTTT. The encoded protein is CASSYRTGIGSSPLHF.

V and J are TRBV6-6 and TRBJ2-1; 7 bases agree with TRBD1. In germline, CDR1 is MNHNY, CDR2 SVGAGI (reference sequence). With 2 bases clipped from V and 0 bases from J, the junction kept 4 bases outside the gene matches. The CDR3 is made up of 16 amino acids. The CDR3 bases are TGTGCCAGCAGTTACGATCAGGGGGTCTCCTACAATGAGCAGTTCTTC. Amino acid sequence: CASSYDQGVSYNEQFF.

This clone was picked up one time. The chain is built from TRBV23-1 and TRBJ1-1; a weak D match, TRBD1 (5 bases). TRBV23-1 is flagged as an ORF with uncertain function. V was trimmed by 4 bases and J by 2 bases, leaving 14 bases between them. The CDR3 is 15 amino acids. CDR3 bases: TGCGCCAGCAGTCGGAAGGACACTATAAACACTGAAGCTTTCTTT. Its protein is CASSRKDTINTEAFF.